These 32 T cell receptor beta chains originate from one sample sequenced in a study of blood T cell repertoires in COVID-19. Produced via immunoSEQ multiplex PCR; TCRdb's table is partial and in-frame only. The data show about 210,000 clones, 82% seen once. Sequencing input: peripheral blood. The receptor set was obtained from a woman between 35 and 50 years old with acute or convalescent COVID-19.

This clone was counted once. V and J are TRBV27 and TRBJ2-7, with TRBD1 identical over 11 bases. This CDR3 has 14 amino acids. Germline CDR1 reads MNHEY; CDR2 reads SMNVEV (reference sequence). The trim removed 3 bases at V and 5 bases at J, leaving 3 bases unmatched. The CDR3 DNA follows: TGTGCCAGCAGTTTCAGGGGACAGGGGGACGAGCAGTACTTC. This translates into CASSFRGQGDEQYF.

V and J are TRBV6-6 and TRBJ1-5; TRBD1 might be the D (5 bases). The CDR3 length is 15 residues. V was clipped by 2 bases and J by 7 bases, with 15 bases between them. From germline, CDR1 is MNHNY and CDR2 SVGAGI (reference sequence). The CDR3 coding sequence is TGTGCCAGCAGTTACCGAGGAGGGGCGATCCAGCCCCAGCATTTT. This codes for CASSYRGGAIQPQHF.

The J gene is TRBJ2-3, the V gene TRBV9; TRBD2 matches at 8 bases. This CDR3 comprises 17 residues. The V segment lost 0 bases and the J segment 5 bases; nucleotides outside the gene matches: 11. Germline V lookup: CDR1 SGDLS, CDR2 YYNGEE. The DNA of the CDR3 is TGTGCCAGCAGCGTAGTGGGAGCGGGGGTGCCGGGAGATACGCAGTATTTT. This encodes CASSVVGAGVPGDTQYF.

The chain recombines TRBV14 with TRBJ1-1; 7 bases map to TRBD1. Germline values: CDR1 SGHDN, CDR2 FVKESK. Germline trimming cut 4 bases from V and 1 base from J; bases unmatched to any gene: 6. The CDR3 totals 15 residues. The chain's CDR3 is CASSLNTGANTEAFF. The CDR3 bases are TGTGCCAGCAGCCTAAATACAGGGGCGAACACTGAAGCTTTCTTT. Full variable domain (missing parts from reference TRBV14 and TRBJ1-1): EAGVTQFPSHSVIEKGQTVTLRCDPISGHDNLYWYRRVMGKEIKFLLHFVKESKQDESGMPNNRFLAERTGGTYSTLKVQPAELEDSGVYFCASSLNTGANTEAFFGQGTRLTVV.

This clone was picked up one time. The CDR3 DNA reads as TGTGCCAGCAGTTTTCTCCTCTACGAGCAGTACTTC. Translation gives CASSFLLYEQYF. The V gene is TRBV12-3 or TRBV12-4, the J gene TRBJ2-7; no reliable D call. With 3 bases removed from V and 3 bases from J, the gap between germline ends came to 6 bases. The CDR3 covers 12 residues.

This chain joins TRBV6-5 and TRBJ1-1, with D perhaps TRBD1 (5 bases). Looked up from germline, CDR1 is MNHEY and CDR2 is SVGAGI. The germline V and J ends were trimmed by 6 bases and 5 bases, with 13 bases remaining between them. This CDR3 has 13 amino acids. This CDR3 is CASSFSGGTEAFF. CDR3 nucleotide sequence: TGTGCCAGCAGCTTCTCTGGGGGGACTGAAGCTTTCTTT.

The chain has TRBV2 and TRBJ2-7; 10 positions match TRBD2. Trimming took 6 bases from V and 2 from J; bases not matched to a gene: 7. This CDR3 is built from 15 residues. Germline lookup yields CDR1 SNHLY and CDR2 FYNNEI. The CDR3 nucleotides are TGTGCCAGCAGCCCCCAAAGCGGGAGGGCCTACGAGCAGTACTTC. Translating gives CASSPQSGRAYEQYF. The full variable domain, its missing parts supplied by reference TRBV2 and TRBJ2-7, is EPEVTQTPSHQVTQMGQEVILRCVPISNHLYFYWYRQILGQKVEFLVSFYNNEISEKSEIFDDQFSVERPDGSNFTLKIRSTKLEDSAMYFCASSPQSGRAYEQYFGPGTRLTVT.

This chain joins TRBV27 and TRBJ1-2, with a tentative D call TRBD1 (6 bases). CDR1 and CDR2 (germline): MNHEY, SMNVEV (reference sequence). CDR3 size: 15 residues. V was shortened by 6 bases and J by 1 base, with 15 bases between the two germline ends. CDR3 loop: CASRTDRTLNYGYTF. CDR3 in DNA: TGTGCCAGCAGGACAGACAGGACGCTTAACTATGGCTACACCTTC.

The V call is TRBV10-1, the J call TRBJ2-1, with a tentative D call TRBD2 (6 bases). V lost 10 bases and J 11 bases, leaving 24 bases between the germline ends. The CDR3 has 14 amino acids. Germline V lookup: CDR1 WNHNN, CDR2 SYGVQD (reference sequence). Here the CDR3 DNA reads TGCGCCACGACGAGGGTGATAGCGGAGGGGAAGCAGTTCTTC. Translating gives CATTRVIAEGKQFF.

The rearrangement uses TRBV19 and TRBJ2-7; 9 bases fit TRBD1. Germline-derived CDR1 and CDR2 are LNHDA and SQIVND (reference sequence). Trimming took 3 bases from V and 3 from J; bases not matched to a gene: 3. This CDR3 has 14 amino acids. Here the CDR3 reads CASSIPGQGYEQYF. CDR3 sequence (DNA): TGTGCCAGTAGTATTCCGGGACAGGGCTACGAGCAGTACTTC.

This clone was seen just once. The rearrangement uses TRBV10-2 and TRBJ2-3, with 14 bases fitting TRBD2. V lost 1 base to trimming and J lost 15 bases; unmatched junction nucleotides: 3. Germline V gene data show CDR1 as WSHSY and CDR2 as SAAADI. The CDR3 totals 13 residues. The CDR3: CASSEWGLAGVYF. CDR3 bases: TGCGCCAGCAGTGAGTGGGGACTAGCGGGAGTTTATTTT.

The rearrangement uses TRBV30 and TRBJ2-1; 7 bases fit TRBD1. CDR3 length: 15 amino acids. V was pared by 0 bases and J by 2 bases, with 4 bases of the junction left unmatched. Per germline, CDR1 GTSNPN and CDR2 SVGIG (reference sequence). Here the CDR3 reads CAWSVDRVPYNEQFF. The CDR3, as DNA: TGTGCCTGGAGTGTAGACAGGGTCCCCTACAATGAGCAGTTCTTC.

The V gene is TRBV27, the J gene TRBJ2-7, with D tentatively TRBD2 (6 bases). From germline, CDR1 is MNHEY and CDR2 SMNVEV (reference sequence). The CDR3 is 14 amino acids. Trimming pared 3 bases from V and 5 bases from J, leaving 14 bases between. The CDR3 sequence: CASSFLLGGHEQYF. DNA of the CDR3: TGTGCCAGCAGTTTCCTTTTGGGGGGACACGAGCAGTACTTC.

This clone was seen once. V is TRBV20-1 and J is TRBJ2-1; 11 bases match TRBD2. The junction had 3 bases not matched to a gene; V was cut back by 1 base and J by 16 bases. This CDR3 is 11 amino acids long. Germline V gives CDR1 DFQATT, CDR2 SNEGSKA (reference sequence). Here the CDR3 reads CSARVSGRVFF. CDR3 sequence (DNA): TGCAGTGCTAGAGTTAGCGGGAGGGTTTTCTTC.

As for this clone: The germline gene is not matched at one end of the junction; a read error may be the cause. V and J are TRBV13 and TRBJ1-6; 9 bases align to TRBD1. CDR3 size: 17 residues. The germline CDR1 and CDR2 sequences are PRHDT and FYEKMQ (reference sequence). In DNA form, the CDR3 reads TGTGCCAGCAGCATAGGACAGGGGCCAGCCCGAAATTCACCCCTCCACTTT. Amino acid sequence: CASSIGQGPARNSPLHF.

This clone has just a few counts. The V gene is TRBV7-2, the J gene TRBJ1-2; perhaps TRBD1 as D (5 bases). CDR1 SGHTA and CDR2 FQGNSA come from the germline V gene. The length of the CDR3 is 15 residues. The V end was cut by 3 bases, the J end by 2 bases, with 13 bases between. CDR3: CASSLGGTGNYGYTF. The CDR3 coding sequence is TGTGCCAGCAGCTTGGGGGGGACTGGCAACTATGGCTACACCTTC.

This clone appeared a single time. This specimen includes other DNA sequences encoding the same CDR3. The rearrangement joins TRBV6-2 or TRBV6-3 to TRBJ2-2; no firm D call. This CDR3 has 13 amino acids. Germline assignment: CDR1 MNHEY and CDR2 SVGEGT. With 0 bases removed from V and 6 bases from J, the gap between germline ends came to 5 bases. CDR3 DNA sequence: TGTGCCAGCAGTTACTCGGCCGCCGGGGAGCTGTTTTTT. Protein sequence: CASSYSAAGELFF.

The J gene is TRBJ1-5, the V gene TRBV18; 9 bases fit TRBD1. CDR1 is KGHSH and CDR2 is LQKENI in the germline V gene. V lost 2 bases, J lost 0 bases, and 8 bases stayed unmatched. The length of the CDR3 is 18 residues. Written as DNA, the CDR3 is TGTGCCAGCTCACCAAGTACAGGGGGCACAGGTAGCAATCAGCCCCAGCATTTT. Translation gives CASSPSTGGTGSNQPQHF.

The genes are TRBV9 and TRBJ1-6; D uncertain. This CDR3 is 16 amino acids long. Germline CDR1 reads SGDLS; CDR2 reads YYNGEE. V was cut by 0 bases and J by 7 bases, with 14 bases left in between. The CDR3 loop reads CASSVEGKEGNSPLHF. CDR3 nucleotide sequence: TGTGCCAGCAGCGTAGAAGGTAAGGAGGGCAATTCACCCCTCCACTTT.

The J gene is TRBJ2-7, the V gene TRBV19, with 7 nucleotides matching TRBD2. The trim removed 2 bases at V and 4 bases at J, leaving 2 bases unmatched. Germline V gene sequence: CDR1 LNHDA, CDR2 SQIVND (reference sequence). The length of the CDR3 is 13 residues. In nucleotides, the CDR3 is TGTGCCAGTAGTATACGCGGGAGATACGAGCAGTACTTC. Translation gives CASSIRGRYEQYF.

This clone was seen just once. The V and J genes are TRBV11-3 and TRBJ1-1; D gene unclear. The CDR3 has 14 amino acids. Germline lookup yields CDR1 SGHNT and CDR2 YENEEA. V was pared by 2 bases and J by 6 bases, with 13 bases between. In DNA, the CDR3 is TGTGCCAGCAGCTTAACCCTAAACAGTCCTGAAGCTTTCTTT. This translates into CASSLTLNSPEAFF.

This clone was picked up a small number of times. The V call is TRBV6-5, the J call TRBJ2-7, with a possible D match to TRBD2 (6 bases). V lost 5 bases and J lost 6, with 14 bases in between. The CDR3 extends over 13 amino acids. Germline V gene lookup returns CDR1 MNHEY and CDR2 SVGAGI. The CDR3, as DNA: TGTGCCAGCAGTCCGTCCGCCGGGGGCGAGCAGTACTTC. Its protein product is CASSPSAGGEQYF.

Notes on this clone: Other nucleotide sequences in the sample specify the same CDR3. The chain recombines TRBV12-3 or TRBV12-4 with TRBJ2-2; the D is unclear. This CDR3 has 13 residues. V dropped 2 bases and J dropped 1 base, with 2 bases sitting between them. The CDR3 DNA sequence: TGTGCCAGCAGTTTACAGAACACCGGGGAGCTGTTTTTT. Amino acid sequence: CASSLQNTGELFF.

The rearrangement joins TRBV19 to TRBJ1-4, with a possible D match to TRBD1 (5 bases). CDR3 length equals 14 residues. Trimming pared 3 bases from V and 8 bases from J, leaving 13 bases between. The germline V gene encodes CDR1 LNHDA and CDR2 SQIVND (reference sequence). CDR3 residues: CASSIGGGREKLFF. In DNA, the CDR3 is TGTGCCAGTAGTATCGGCGGGGGGAGGGAAAAACTGTTTTTT. Full variable domain (missing parts from reference TRBV19 and TRBJ1-4): DGGITQSPKYLFRKEGQNVTLSCEQNLNHDAMYWYRQDPGQGLRLIYYSQIVNDFQKGDIAEGYSVSREKKESFPLTVTSAQKNPTAFYLCASSIGGGREKLFFGSGTQLSVL.

This chain uses TRBV21-1 with TRBJ1-1; the listed D gene, TRBD1, was not tested against the DNA. TRBV21-1 is recorded as a pseudogene. This CDR3 contains 11 residues. CDR3 sequence reads: CASLTAFVAFF. DNA for the CDR3: TGTGCCAGCCTGACAGCGTTCGTAGCTTTCTTT.

The V and J genes are TRBV24-1 and TRBJ2-5; a weak D match, TRBD1 (7 bases). The CDR3 contains 18 residues. V shed 2 bases and J shed 3 bases, with 21 bases lying between them. From germline, CDR1 is KGHDR and CDR2 SFDVKD. CDR3 bases: TGTGCCACCAGTGATTATCGGACAGGTCTAGCGTTGGAAGAGACCCAGTACTTC. Its protein product is CATSDYRTGLALEETQYF.

This clone was counted a single time. The chain uses TRBV6-2 or TRBV6-3 and TRBJ1-2; 8 bases map to TRBD1. J gave up 7 bases and V 3 bases, and 4 bases lay outside the gene matches. From germline, CDR1 is MNHEY and CDR2 SVGEGT. The CDR3 is made up of 13 amino acids. The CDR3 DNA sequence: TGTGCCAGCAGTTATGGACAGGGCCCTGGCTACACCTTC. Translation: CASSYGQGPGYTF.

This clone turned up a few times. The V and J genes are TRBV5-1 and TRBJ1-2, with 9 bases aligning to TRBD1. Unmatched junction bases numbered 7, after V lost 0 bases and J lost 4 bases. This CDR3 has 16 amino acids. Germline loops: CDR1 SGHRS, CDR2 YFSETQ. The CDR3 DNA reads TGCGCCAGCAGCTTGGACCGGACAGGGGCCTTCTATGGCTACACCTTC. Encoded protein: CASSLDRTGAFYGYTF.

The chain employs TRBV4-3 and TRBJ1-5; a weak D match, TRBD1 (6 bases). V lost 1 base to trimming and J lost 0 bases, with 13 bases between them. The CDR3 is made up of 17 amino acids. Germline CDR1 and CDR2: LGHNA and YSLEER. The CDR3 sequence: CASSQGSGQNSNQPQHF. The CDR3 DNA sequence: TGCGCCAGCAGCCAAGGGAGCGGACAGAATAGCAATCAGCCCCAGCATTTT.

The chain uses TRBV6-6 and TRBJ2-2, with 7 bases that match TRBD1. V lost 2 bases to trimming and J lost 4 bases; unmatched junction nucleotides: 4. This CDR3 is 15 amino acids long. Germline V lookup: CDR1 MNHNY, CDR2 SVGAGI (reference sequence). The CDR3 nucleotides are TGTGCCAGCAGTTACAGGGGGCGTAGCACCGGGGAGCTGTTTTTT. This sequence encodes CASSYRGRSTGELFF.

The chain uses TRBV6-2 or TRBV6-3 and TRBJ1-1, with a weak D call TRBD1 (5 bases). CDR1 and CDR2 (germline): MNHEY, SVGEGT. V lost 2 bases, J lost 4 bases, and 8 bases lay in between. The CDR3 is 13 amino acids. CDR3 protein: CASSYDSSTEAFF. For the CDR3, the DNA is TGTGCCAGCAGTTACGACAGTTCCACTGAAGCTTTCTTT.

This clone was picked up one time. The chain has TRBV5-1 and TRBJ2-5; 8 nucleotides match TRBD1. The J segment lost 1 base and the V segment lost 1 base, leaving 6 bases of the junction unmatched. The CDR3 length is 16 residues. Germline V gives CDR1 SGHRS, CDR2 YFSETQ. The CDR3, as DNA: TGCGCCAGCAGCTTGCGGCAGGGGGCGGCCCAAGAGACCCAGTACTTC. This gives the protein CASSLRQGAAQETQYF.